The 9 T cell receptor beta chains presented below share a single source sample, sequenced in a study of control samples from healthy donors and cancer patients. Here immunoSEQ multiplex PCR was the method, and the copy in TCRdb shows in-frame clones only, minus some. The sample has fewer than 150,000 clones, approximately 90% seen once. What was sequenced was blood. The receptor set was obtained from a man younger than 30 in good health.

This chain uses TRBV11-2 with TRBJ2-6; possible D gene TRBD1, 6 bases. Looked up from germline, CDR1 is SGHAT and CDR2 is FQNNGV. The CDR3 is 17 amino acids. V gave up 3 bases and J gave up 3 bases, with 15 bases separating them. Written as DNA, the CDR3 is TGTGCCAGCAGCTTCCCCAGGGGAATTTATGGGGCCAACGTCCTGACTTTC. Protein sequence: CASSFPRGIYGANVLTF.

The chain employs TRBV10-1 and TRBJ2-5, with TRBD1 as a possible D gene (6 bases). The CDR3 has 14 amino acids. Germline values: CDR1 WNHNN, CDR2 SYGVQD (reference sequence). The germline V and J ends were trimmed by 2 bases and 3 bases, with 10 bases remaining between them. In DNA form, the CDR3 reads TGCGCCAGCAGTGAGGATTACAGGGAAGAGACCCAGTACTTC. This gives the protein CASSEDYREETQYF.

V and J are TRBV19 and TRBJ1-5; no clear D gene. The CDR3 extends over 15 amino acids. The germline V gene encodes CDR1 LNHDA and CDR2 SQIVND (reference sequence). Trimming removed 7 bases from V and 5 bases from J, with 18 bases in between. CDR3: CASKGGGQKYQPQHF. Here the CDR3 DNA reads TGTGCCAGTAAGGGCGGTGGGCAGAAATATCAGCCCCAGCATTTT.

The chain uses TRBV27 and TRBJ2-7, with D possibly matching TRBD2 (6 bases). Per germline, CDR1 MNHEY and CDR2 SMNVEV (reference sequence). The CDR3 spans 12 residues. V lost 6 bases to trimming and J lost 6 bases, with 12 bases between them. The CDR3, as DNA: TGTGCCAGCAGGGGGGGTGGGAGCGAGCAGTACTTC. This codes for CASRGGGSEQYF.

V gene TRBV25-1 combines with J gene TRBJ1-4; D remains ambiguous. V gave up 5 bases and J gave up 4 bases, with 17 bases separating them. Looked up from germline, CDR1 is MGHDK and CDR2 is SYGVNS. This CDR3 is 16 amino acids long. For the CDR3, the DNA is TGTGCCAGCAGTAAAATTCGGACGGGTTTTAATGAAAAACTGTTTTTT. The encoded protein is CASSKIRTGFNEKLFF.

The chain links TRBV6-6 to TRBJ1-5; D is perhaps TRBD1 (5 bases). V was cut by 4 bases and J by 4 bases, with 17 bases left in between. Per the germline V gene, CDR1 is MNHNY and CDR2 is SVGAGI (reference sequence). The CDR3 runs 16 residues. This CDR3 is CASSLTTVKGNQPQHF. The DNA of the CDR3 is TGTGCCAGCAGTTTGACGACAGTAAAGGGGAATCAGCCCCAGCATTTT.

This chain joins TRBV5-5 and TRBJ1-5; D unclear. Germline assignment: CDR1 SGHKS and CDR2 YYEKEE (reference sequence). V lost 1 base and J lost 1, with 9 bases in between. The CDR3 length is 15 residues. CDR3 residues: CASSLRGGSNQPQHF. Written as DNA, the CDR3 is TGTGCCAGCAGCTTGCGGGGTGGGAGCAATCAGCCCCAGCATTTT.

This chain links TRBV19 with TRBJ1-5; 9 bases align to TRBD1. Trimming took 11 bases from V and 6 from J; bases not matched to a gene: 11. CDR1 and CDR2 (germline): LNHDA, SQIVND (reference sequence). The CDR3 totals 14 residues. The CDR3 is CAVAWTGAGQPQHF. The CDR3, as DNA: TGTGCCGTAGCCTGGACAGGGGCGGGTCAGCCCCAGCATTTT. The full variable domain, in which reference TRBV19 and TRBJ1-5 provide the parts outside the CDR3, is DGGITQSPKYLFRKEGQNVTLSCEQNLNHDAMYWYRQDPGQGLRLIYYSQIVNDFQKGDIAEGYSVSREKKESFPLTVTSAQKNPTAFYLCAVAWTGAGQPQHFGDGTRLSIL.

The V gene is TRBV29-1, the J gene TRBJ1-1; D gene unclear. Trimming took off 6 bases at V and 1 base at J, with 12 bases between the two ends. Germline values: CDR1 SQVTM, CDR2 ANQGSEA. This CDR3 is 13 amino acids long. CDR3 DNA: TGCAGCGTGGCTCAGTCGCCGAACACTGAAGCTTTCTTT. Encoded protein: CSVAQSPNTEAFF.